This TCR beta chain was identified during a study of T cells after yellow fever vaccination. Study-level findings and limits: It was a weaker secondary response, yet one that peaked faster, at day 5 versus 15. The CD4 and CD8 compartments had a small share of their clonotypes in common.

This clonotype occurred a few times. What it recognizes is unknown. CDR3 length equals 13 residues. The V end lost 5 bases, the J end lost 6 bases, and 11 bases lay between the germline ends. The germline CDR1 and CDR2 sequences are MNHEY and SVGEGT. Researchers made TCR cDNA using 5'RACE template switching, and this step added a universal primer site and UMIs. TCRdb recomputed calls from the 5' RACE reads with MiXCR, one row per CDR3 protein. The sample has 450,000 to 550,000 distinct CDR3 sequences; 19% are singletons. The source is a man aged 25-45 years who received the YFV17D yellow fever vaccine. V and J are TRBV6-2 or TRBV6-3 and TRBJ2-1; D might be TRBD2 (6 bases). The sample was PBMCs, taken 15 days after the yellow fever booster vaccination. The DNA for the CDR3 is TGTGCCAGCAGTCGCGCCGGGGGCAATGAGCAGTTCTTC. It codes for CASSRAGGNEQFF.